These 31 T cell receptor beta chains share one sample of origin, sequenced in a study of blood T cell repertoires in COVID-19. Data came from immunoSEQ multiplex PCR; TCRdb stores just in-frame clones and leaves some out. The sample lists roughly 200,000 clones; about 86% were seen once. Source material: peripheral blood. These receptors all stem from a woman aged 25 to 39 with active or convalescent COVID-19.

The J gene is TRBJ1-2, the V gene TRBV5-8, with D uncertain. There are 8 residues in the CDR3. Germline V gene lookup returns CDR1 SGHTS and CDR2 YDEGEE. V gave up 7 bases and J gave up 8 bases, with 3 bases separating them. In nucleotides, the CDR3 is TGTGCCAGCGCGGGCTACACCTTC. It encodes CASAGYTF.

V gene TRBV6-2 or TRBV6-3 combines with J gene TRBJ1-1; maybe TRBD1 (5 bases). In germline, CDR1 is MNHEY, CDR2 SVGEGT. This CDR3 has 13 amino acids. V was cut by 6 bases and J by 7 bases, with 15 bases left in between. The CDR3 DNA is TGTGCCAGCAGGCCTCAGGGTACGGGTGAAGCTTTCTTT. Protein sequence: CASRPQGTGEAFF.

This clone occurred a few times. This rearrangement joins TRBV12-5 to TRBJ1-1, with D maybe TRBD1 (5 bases). This CDR3 region has 13 residues. V lost 6 bases and J lost 1, with 9 bases in between. From germline, CDR1 is LGHNT and CDR2 FRNRAP. CDR3 protein: CASGLGQNTEAFF. As DNA, the CDR3 is TGTGCTAGTGGCCTCGGACAGAACACTGAAGCTTTCTTT.

This clone was seen a few times. This chain uses TRBV5-8 with TRBJ1-1; 7 positions agree with TRBD1. Germline V gene data show CDR1 as SGHTS and CDR2 as YDEGEE. The CDR3 extends over 16 amino acids. V was pared by 4 bases and J by 0 bases, with 9 bases of the junction left unmatched. The CDR3 nucleotides read TGTGCCAGCAGCCGGGGACAGCCAATTATGAACACTGAAGCTTTCTTT. It translates to CASSRGQPIMNTEAFF.

This clone was found once. The V and J genes are TRBV6-6 and TRBJ1-4; D remains ambiguous. Per the germline V gene, CDR1 is MNHNY and CDR2 is SVGAGI (reference sequence). Deletions cut 4 bases from V and 3 bases from J, with 12 bases between. CDR3 length: 15 amino acids. The chain's CDR3 is CASSFAATANEKLFF. For the CDR3, the DNA is TGTGCCAGCAGTTTTGCCGCCACAGCTAATGAAAAACTGTTTTTT.

The rearrangement uses TRBV30 and TRBJ2-3; 10 positions match TRBD2. Germline V gives CDR1 GTSNPN, CDR2 SVGIG (reference sequence). The CDR3 extends over 15 amino acids. With V trimmed by 1 base and J by 1 base, 2 bases remained unmatched. The CDR3 coding sequence is TGTGCCTGGAGTGGAGCGGGGGGGCGCACAGATACGCAGTATTTT. It encodes CAWSGAGGRTDTQYF. Using reference TRBV30 and TRBJ2-3 for the parts outside the CDR3, the full variable domain is SQTIHQWPATLVQPVGSPLSLECTVEGTSNPNLYWYRQAAGRGLQLLFYSVGIGQISSEVPQNLSASRPQDRQFILSSKKLLLSDSGFYLCAWSGAGGRTDTQYFGPGTRLTVL.

The rearrangement links TRBV6-6 to TRBJ2-3, with TRBD1 matching 7 bases. Germline values: CDR1 MNHNY, CDR2 SVGAGI (reference sequence). CDR3 size: 14 residues. Trimming removed 8 bases from V and 4 bases from J; junction bases left unmatched: 9. The CDR3 protein is CASVEGAPPDTQYF. The CDR3 coding sequence is TGTGCCAGCGTTGAGGGGGCCCCCCCAGATACGCAGTATTTT.

The gene calls are TRBV7-6 and TRBJ2-5, with unresolved D. The CDR3 length is 13 residues. V lost 1 base and J lost 5, with 8 bases in between. Germline CDR1 SGHVS, CDR2 FNYEAQ. As DNA, the CDR3 is TGTGCCAGCAGCTTAGACTACGAGGAGACCCAGTACTTC. Translation gives CASSLDYEETQYF.

The genes are TRBV13 and TRBJ1-2; D perhaps matches TRBD1 (5 bases). Trimming pared 0 bases from V and 4 bases from J, leaving 9 bases between. The germline V gene encodes CDR1 PRHDT and CDR2 FYEKMQ (reference sequence). This CDR3 is built from 14 residues. The CDR3, as DNA: TGTGCCAGCAGCTTAGGTGGGACTCCCTATGGCTACACCTTC. As protein: CASSLGGTPYGYTF.

V is TRBV9 and J is TRBJ1-2; a possible D gene is TRBD1 (6 bases). From germline, CDR1 is SGDLS and CDR2 YYNGEE. The CDR3 loop spans 15 amino acids. Trimming took 4 bases from V and 2 from J, leaving 15 bases between them. The CDR3 sequence: CASSPAGGRNYGYTF. Here the CDR3 DNA reads TGTGCCAGCAGCCCAGCCGGGGGGCGAAACTATGGCTACACCTTC.

The chain uses TRBV9 and TRBJ2-3, with 8 bases aligning to TRBD2. Germline trimming cut 3 bases from V and 3 bases from J; bases unmatched to any gene: 9. This CDR3 spans 16 amino acids. The germline V gene has CDR1 SGDLS and CDR2 YYNGEE. The CDR3 coding sequence is TGTGCCAGCAGCGCAGGAGCGGGAGAGGGGACAGATACGCAGTATTTT. Its protein is CASSAGAGEGTDTQYF. The entire variable domain, with the rest obtained from reference TRBV9 and TRBJ2-3, is as follows: DSGVTQTPKHLITATGQRVTLRCSPRSGDLSVYWYQQSLDQGLQFLIQYYNGEERAKGNILERFSAQQFPDLHSELNLSSLELGDSALYFCASSAGAGEGTDTQYFGPGTRLTVL.

The genes are TRBV28 and TRBJ2-3; 8 bases align to TRBD1. Germline V gene data show CDR1 as MDHEN and CDR2 as SYDVKM. The V segment lost 6 bases and the J segment 6 bases; nucleotides outside the gene matches: 5. The CDR3 has 13 residues. CDR3 loop: CASSRTGRDTQYF. The DNA of the CDR3 is TGTGCCAGCAGCCGGACAGGGCGGGATACGCAGTATTTT. Based on the CDR3 plus reference TRBV28 and TRBJ2-3, the full variable domain is DVKVTQSSRYLVKRTGEKVFLECVQDMDHENMFWYRQDPGLGLRLIYFSYDVKMKEKGDIPEGYSVSREKKERFSLILESASTNQTSMYLCASSRTGRDTQYFGPGTRLTVL.

V gene TRBV11-2 combines with J gene TRBJ2-7, with TRBD1 matching over 7 bases. This CDR3 has 14 residues. Losses at the gene ends were 3 bases for V and 5 bases for J; bases not matched to a gene: 7. The germline gives CDR1 SGHAT, CDR2 FQNNGV. The CDR3 coding sequence is TGTGCCAGCAGCTTGGAGAGGGGGCTAAACGAGCAGTACTTC. Amino acids: CASSLERGLNEQYF.

This chain joins TRBV20-1 and TRBJ1-1, with D maybe TRBD1 (5 bases). V lost 5 bases and J lost 7, with 11 bases in between. The CDR3 consists of 11 residues. Germline V gene sequence: CDR1 DFQATT, CDR2 SNEGSKA (reference sequence). CDR3 sequence: CSAVQALEAFF. DNA of the CDR3: TGCAGTGCTGTACAGGCCCTTGAAGCTTTCTTT.

This rearrangement joins TRBV5-1 to TRBJ1-2; possible D gene TRBD1, 6 bases. The length of the CDR3 is 16 residues. The V and J ends lost 0 bases and 0 bases respectively, with 12 bases between them. Germline CDR1 reads SGHRS; CDR2 reads YFSETQ. CDR3 amino acids: CASSLEGTPTNYGYTF. For the CDR3, the DNA is TGCGCCAGCAGCTTGGAAGGGACACCTACTAACTATGGCTACACCTTC.

The chain employs TRBV7-9 and TRBJ2-7; TRBD2 aligns across 12 bases. The CDR3 is made up of 15 amino acids. CDR1 is SEHNR and CDR2 is FQNEAQ in the germline V gene (reference sequence). J gave up 4 bases and V 1 base, and 2 bases lay outside the gene matches. DNA of the CDR3: TGTGCCAGCAGCTTAGGAGGGACTAGCGGGTACGAGCAGTACTTC. It codes for CASSLGGTSGYEQYF.

The V gene is TRBV4-1, the J gene TRBJ2-2, with 7 bases fitting TRBD1. Germline CDR1 reads MGHRA; CDR2 reads YSYEKL. The CDR3 length is 14 residues. Germline trimming cut 8 bases from V and 7 bases from J; bases unmatched to any gene: 10. CDR3: CASHRDSRGGELFF. DNA of the CDR3: TGCGCCAGCCACCGGGACAGCAGGGGCGGGGAGCTGTTTTTT.

The chain employs TRBV5-1 and TRBJ2-1; 9 nucleotides align to TRBD2. Germline V lookup: CDR1 SGHRS, CDR2 YFSETQ. V gave up 3 bases and J gave up 8 bases; unmatched junction bases: 15. The CDR3 length is 17 residues. CDR3 DNA sequence: TGCGCCAGCAGCTCCGCTCCACTAGCGGGTTCTTTGGATGAGCAGTTCTTC. Its translation: CASSSAPLAGSLDEQFF.

The chain is built from TRBV7-2 and TRBJ1-2; TRBD1 aligns across 7 bases. Germline assignment: CDR1 SGHTA and CDR2 FQGNSA. The V and J ends lost 2 bases and 5 bases, in that order; junction bases with no gene match: 5. The CDR3 is made up of 14 amino acids. The CDR3 sequence is CASSLNPGGYGYTF. DNA for the CDR3: TGTGCCAGCAGCTTAAATCCAGGGGGTTATGGCTACACCTTC.

In this sample, this clone turned up once. V and J are TRBV7-9 and TRBJ2-2, with a tentative D call TRBD2 (5 bases). This CDR3 region has 16 residues. The germline gives CDR1 SEHNR, CDR2 FQNEAQ (reference sequence). Trimming removed 3 bases from V and 4 bases from J, with 15 bases in between. CDR3 coding DNA: TGTGCCAGCAGCTTTTTGAGGGCGAGGACCACCGGGGAGCTGTTTTTT. Translating it yields CASSFLRARTTGELFF.

This clone was counted only a few times. V gene TRBV7-9 combines with J gene TRBJ1-1; 7 bases map to TRBD1. The CDR3 consists of 13 residues. Germline CDR1 SEHNR, CDR2 FQNEAQ (reference sequence). After removal of 9 bases from V and 1 base from J, the junction contained 5 bases not matched to a gene. CDR3 protein: CASAGQTNTEAFF. In DNA form, the CDR3 reads TGTGCCAGTGCGGGACAGACGAACACTGAAGCTTTCTTT.

The chain has TRBV7-9 and TRBJ1-3; 7 nucleotides line up with TRBD1. Germline loops: CDR1 SEHNR, CDR2 FQNEAQ (reference sequence). Losses at the gene ends were 6 bases for V and 1 base for J; bases not matched to a gene: 6. The CDR3 sequence is 15 residues long. The CDR3 here is CASRTRGSSGNTIYF. CDR3 sequence (DNA): TGTGCCAGCAGGACCAGGGGGAGTTCTGGAAACACCATATATTTT.

CDR3 DNA sequence: TGCGCCAGCAGCTTGGGTGGACAGGCTAACTATGGCTACACCTTC. Protein sequence: CASSLGGQANYGYTF. The chain is built from TRBV5-1 and TRBJ1-2, with 7 bases aligning to TRBD1. CDR1 and CDR2 (germline): SGHRS, YFSETQ. V shed 0 bases and J 0 bases; nucleotides not matched to a gene: 2. The CDR3 runs to 15 residues.

The sample holds one count of this clone. The rearrangement uses TRBV3-1 (or the pseudogene TRBV3-2) and TRBJ2-7, with 8 positions matching TRBD2. The germline V gene has CDR1 LGHDT and CDR2 YNNKEL (reference sequence). V trimming: 6 bases; J trimming: 0 bases; junction bases outside the gene matches: 7. The CDR3 totals 15 residues. The CDR3 loop is CASRPSGGTSYEQYF. CDR3 DNA: TGTGCCAGCAGGCCCAGCGGGGGAACCTCCTACGAGCAGTACTTC.

V gene TRBV2 combines with J gene TRBJ2-7, with 7 bases identical to TRBD1. The CDR3 covers 14 residues. The germline V gene encodes CDR1 SNHLY and CDR2 FYNNEI. V dropped 6 bases and J dropped 0; count of bases not matched to a gene: 5. The CDR3 DNA is TGTGCCAGCAGAGACAGGGTGACCTCCTACGAGCAGTACTTC. Its protein is CASRDRVTSYEQYF.

V usage is TRBV28 and J usage is TRBJ2-7; 7 bases match TRBD2. CDR1 and CDR2 (germline): MDHEN, SYDVKM. CDR3 length: 15 residues. Trimming took 2 bases from V and 4 from J; bases not matched to a gene: 8. CDR3 region: CASSLGSSGSYEQYF. The CDR3 DNA follows: TGTGCCAGCAGTTTAGGGTCTAGCGGATCATACGAGCAGTACTTC. Combining the CDR3 with reference TRBV28 and TRBJ2-7 gives the whole variable domain DVKVTQSSRYLVKRTGEKVFLECVQDMDHENMFWYRQDPGLGLRLIYFSYDVKMKEKGDIPEGYSVSREKKERFSLILESASTNQTSMYLCASSLGSSGSYEQYFGPGTRLTVT.

CDR3 protein: CASSVGTSFTDTQYF. CDR3 in DNA: TGTGCCAGCAGCGTTGGGACTTCATTCACAGATACGCAGTATTTT. V is TRBV9 and J is TRBJ2-3; TRBD2 is a possible D gene (6 bases). Germline values: CDR1 SGDLS, CDR2 YYNGEE. This CDR3 spans 15 amino acids. V lost 2 bases and J 2 bases, leaving 12 bases between the germline ends.

This clone was counted once. This chain links TRBV9 with TRBJ1-5; 8 bases match TRBD1. In germline, CDR1 is SGDLS, CDR2 YYNGEE. V lost 4 bases, J lost 5 bases, and 5 bases stayed unmatched. The CDR3 is made up of 14 amino acids. The CDR3 protein is CASSQGQGYQPQHF. CDR3 DNA: TGTGCCAGCAGCCAAGGACAGGGTTATCAGCCCCAGCATTTT. Variable domain in full (rest from reference TRBV9 and TRBJ1-5): DSGVTQTPKHLITATGQRVTLRCSPRSGDLSVYWYQQSLDQGLQFLIQYYNGEERAKGNILERFSAQQFPDLHSELNLSSLELGDSALYFCASSQGQGYQPQHFGDGTRLSIL.

The chain joins TRBV5-1 to TRBJ2-7; 9 nucleotides align to TRBD2. There are 15 residues in the CDR3. V lost 3 bases to trimming and J lost 4 bases; unmatched junction nucleotides: 8. The germline V gene has CDR1 SGHRS and CDR2 YFSETQ. CDR3 sequence reads: CASSSLAGDIYEQYF. The CDR3 bases are TGCGCCAGCAGCTCTTTAGCGGGAGATATTTACGAGCAGTACTTC.

CDR3 residues: CATSAGTGAEQYF. Here the CDR3 DNA reads TGTGCCACCAGCGCCGGGACAGGGGCCGAGCAGTACTTC. The rearrangement joins TRBV24-1 to TRBJ2-7, with 10 bases fitting TRBD1. This CDR3 region has 13 residues. Germline V CDR1 and CDR2: KGHDR, SFDVKD. The J segment lost 6 bases and the V segment lost 7 bases, leaving 5 bases of the junction unmatched.

The J gene is TRBJ1-4, the V gene TRBV4-1; D is perhaps TRBD1 (5 bases). The V and J ends lost 6 bases and 8 bases respectively, with 16 bases between them. Germline lookup yields CDR1 MGHRA and CDR2 YSYEKL. The length of the CDR3 is 14 residues. In DNA form, the CDR3 reads TGCGCCAGCAGACCGGGACTGCCCGAGGAAAAACTGTTTTTT. As protein: CASRPGLPEEKLFF.